One sample yielded the 28 T cell receptor beta chains listed below, sequenced in a study of blood T cell repertoires in COVID-19. Repertoires were generated with immunoSEQ multiplex PCR, while TCRdb's copy carries only in-frame clones and drops some. The top ten clones hold roughly 1.2% of a sample with approximately 350,000 clones, 70% to 90% of them seen once. Sequencing was carried out using peripheral blood. These TCRs come from a man aged 35 to 55 with acute or convalescent COVID-19.

The chain combines TRBV4-3 with TRBJ1-4; tentative D call: TRBD1 (6 bases). The germline V and J ends were trimmed by 6 bases and 0 bases, with 14 bases remaining between them. The CDR3 extends over 16 amino acids. Germline lookup yields CDR1 LGHNA and CDR2 YSLEER. The chain's CDR3 is CASSPGAGATNEKLFF. Here the CDR3 DNA reads TGCGCCAGCAGTCCAGGGGCGGGAGCAACTAATGAAAAACTGTTTTTT.

The chain uses TRBV18 and TRBJ2-1, with 10 bases lining up with TRBD2. V was pared by 3 bases and J by 8 bases, with 1 base of the junction left unmatched. The germline V gene has CDR1 KGHSH and CDR2 LQKENI. This CDR3 has 13 amino acids. CDR3 region: CASSPLAGDEQFF. The CDR3 DNA reads TGTGCCAGCTCACCGCTAGCGGGGGATGAGCAGTTCTTC.

V usage is TRBV11-1 and J usage is TRBJ2-7; 7 nucleotides line up with TRBD2. The CDR3 contains 16 residues. J gave up 0 bases and V 1 base, and 6 bases lay outside the gene matches. CDR1 and CDR2 (germline): SGHAT, FQDESV (reference sequence). This chain's CDR3 is CASSLVGTTISYEQYF. The CDR3 nucleotides read TGTGCCAGCAGCTTAGTTGGGACTACGATCTCCTACGAGCAGTACTTC.

The V gene is TRBV7-9, the J gene TRBJ2-5; no reliable D call. V was cut by 5 bases and J by 6 bases, with 10 bases left in between. Germline assignment: CDR1 SEHNR and CDR2 FQNEAQ (reference sequence). The CDR3 has 12 residues. CDR3 DNA sequence: TGTGCCAGCAGCCTTAATCTCCAGACCCAGTACTTC. This sequence encodes CASSLNLQTQYF.

This clone has a single count. The rearrangement joins TRBV5-6 to TRBJ2-1; 7 positions match TRBD2. The V gene end was trimmed by 4 bases and the J gene end by 2 bases; junction bases not matched to a gene: 6. The CDR3 consists of 15 residues. CDR1 is SGHDT, CDR2 YYEEEE, per germline. The DNA for the CDR3 is TGTGCCAGCAGCCAACTAGCGAGTACCTACAATGAGCAGTTCTTC. This translates into CASSQLASTYNEQFF.

This clone was seen only a few times. V usage is TRBV19 and J usage is TRBJ1-1; 9 nucleotides line up with TRBD1. The length of the CDR3 is 16 residues. CDR1 and CDR2 (germline): LNHDA, SQIVND (reference sequence). Unmatched junction bases numbered 6, after V lost 3 bases and J lost 1 base. This CDR3 is CASSMGLGQGNTEAFF. CDR3 DNA sequence: TGTGCCAGTAGTATGGGTTTGGGACAGGGGAACACTGAAGCTTTCTTT.

This chain connects TRBV11-2 to TRBJ1-4; possibly TRBD1 for D (6 bases). Trimming left V 1 base short and J 3 bases short, with 9 bases between. Per germline, CDR1 SGHAT and CDR2 FQNNGV. This CDR3 is built from 15 residues. The CDR3, as DNA: TGTGCCAGCAGCTTAGGGGGGACACCTAATGAAAAACTGTTTTTT. Amino acid sequence: CASSLGGTPNEKLFF.

In this sample, this clone turned up a few times. This rearrangement joins TRBV27 to TRBJ1-4; D call uncertain. V lost 6 bases to trimming and J lost 4 bases, with 12 bases between them. The CDR3 is made up of 14 amino acids. Germline CDR1 reads MNHEY; CDR2 reads SMNVEV (reference sequence). The CDR3 DNA follows: TGTGCCAGCAGACGTCAGGCGAATAATGAAAAACTGTTTTTT. The encoded protein is CASRRQANNEKLFF.

This chain links TRBV6-6 with TRBJ2-1, with TRBD1 as a possible D gene (6 bases). Germline V gene data show CDR1 as MNHNY and CDR2 as SVGAGI (reference sequence). Trimming shortened V by 5 bases and J by 4 bases, and 12 bases separated the two germline ends. This CDR3 contains 14 residues. CDR3 in amino acids: CASSTGRPYNEQFF. Written as DNA, the CDR3 is TGTGCCAGCAGTACAGGGCGTCCATACAATGAGCAGTTCTTC.

The rearrangement joins TRBV5-1 to TRBJ2-7; 10 bases agree with TRBD1. Germline V gives CDR1 SGHRS, CDR2 YFSETQ. This CDR3 comprises 14 residues. Trimming at V came to 6 bases and at J to 4 bases, leaving 7 bases not matched to a gene. The DNA for the CDR3 is TGCGCCAGCACCTCCTCGGGACAGGGGTACGAGCAGTACTTC. Translated: CASTSSGQGYEQYF.

Regarding this clone: Other nucleotide sequences from this sample produce the same CDR3. The V and J genes are TRBV30 and TRBJ1-1, with 9 bases that match TRBD1. This CDR3 is 13 amino acids long. Losses at the gene ends were 2 bases for V and 5 bases for J; bases not matched to a gene: 3. Germline V gives CDR1 GTSNPN, CDR2 SVGIG (reference sequence). In DNA form, the CDR3 reads TGTGCCTGGAGTCAGACAGGGGGAACTGAAGCTTTCTTT. Protein: CAWSQTGGTEAFF.

V gene TRBV4-3 combines with J gene TRBJ1-5; D uncertain. The V gene's germline CDR1 is LGHNA and CDR2 YSLEER. The length of the CDR3 is 16 residues. V was clipped by 1 base and J by 3 bases, with 13 bases between them. The CDR3 DNA reads as TGCGCCAGCAGCCAAGCTTGGGCAGGCCCCAATCAGCCCCAGCATTTT. Translating it yields CASSQAWAGPNQPQHF.

The chain combines TRBV18 with TRBJ2-1; TRBD1 agrees at 12 bases. CDR1 and CDR2 (germline): KGHSH, LQKENI. J gave up 9 bases and V 3 bases, and 6 bases lay outside the gene matches. The CDR3 runs to 15 residues. The CDR3 reads CASSPGQGAGFEQFF. The CDR3, as DNA: TGTGCCAGCTCACCGGGACAGGGGGCGGGTTTTGAGCAGTTCTTC. Looking up the rest from reference TRBV18 and TRBJ2-1 gives the full variable domain: NAGVMQNPRHLVRRRGQEARLRCSPMKGHSHVYWYRQLPEEGLKFMVYLQKENIIDESGMPKERFSAEFPKEGPSILRIQQVVRGDSAAYFCASSPGQGAGFEQFFGPGTRLTVL.

V is TRBV3-1 (or the pseudogene TRBV3-2) and J is TRBJ1-6; no definite D call. The V gene lost 0 bases and the J gene lost 9 bases, with 9 bases spanning the gap. The CDR3 spans 14 residues. Germline V gene lookup returns CDR1 LGHDT and CDR2 YNNKEL (reference sequence). CDR3 nucleotides: TGTGCCAGCAGCCAAGATCGCCGGGGTTCACCCCTCCACTTT. It translates to CASSQDRRGSPLHF.

V is TRBV7-2 and J is TRBJ1-4; possibly TRBD1 for D (6 bases). Trimming stripped 1 base from V and 5 bases from J, with 8 bases between. The germline V gene encodes CDR1 SGHTA and CDR2 FQGNSA. The CDR3 extends over 14 amino acids. The CDR3 coding sequence is TGTGCCAGCAGCTTAGGGACAGCGAATGAAAAACTGTTTTTT. Amino acids: CASSLGTANEKLFF.

The gene calls are TRBV29-1 and TRBJ2-1; 7 nucleotides agree with TRBD1. The CDR3 contains 12 residues. Trimming at V came to 7 bases and at J to 5 bases, leaving 5 bases not matched to a gene. CDR1 SQVTM and CDR2 ANQGSEA come from the germline V gene. CDR3 in amino acids: CSALGQDNEQFF. The CDR3 coding sequence is TGCAGCGCTCTAGGACAGGACAATGAGCAGTTCTTC.

The CDR3, as DNA: TGTGCCAGCAGTTACGTAGGAGGGCAATACTATGGCTACACCTTC. Amino acids: CASSYVGGQYYGYTF. This chain links TRBV6-5 with TRBJ1-2; D gene unclear. The CDR3 consists of 15 residues. V dropped 2 bases and J dropped 3 bases, with 13 bases sitting between them. From germline, CDR1 is MNHEY and CDR2 SVGAGI.

The chain employs TRBV12-3 or TRBV12-4 and TRBJ1-3; maybe TRBD1 (6 bases). Trimming stripped 6 bases from V and 3 bases from J, with 6 bases between. The CDR3 runs to 12 residues. The CDR3 reads CASRDSGNTIYF. The CDR3 region has the DNA TGTGCCAGCAGGGACAGTGGAAACACCATATATTTT.

In its sample, this clone was seen once. V and J are TRBV18 and TRBJ1-1, with 7 bases that match TRBD1. The CDR3 is 15 amino acids. Trimming at V came to 3 bases and at J to 6 bases, leaving 10 bases not matched to a gene. The germline V gene encodes CDR1 KGHSH and CDR2 LQKENI. CDR3 residues: CASSPLPGGLAEAFF. CDR3 nucleotides: TGTGCCAGCTCACCCTTACCAGGGGGTTTGGCTGAAGCTTTCTTT.

The gene calls are TRBV2 and TRBJ1-5; 9 bases are shared with TRBD1. The CDR3 length is 13 residues. Trimming cost V 6 bases and J 10 bases; bases outside gene matches: 7. Germline V gene sequence: CDR1 SNHLY, CDR2 FYNNEI. The CDR3 DNA sequence: TGTGCCAGCAGCGGGACAGGGTTTAGTCCCCAGCATTTT. Its protein product is CASSGTGFSPQHF.

The V gene is TRBV6-1, the J gene TRBJ2-7, with 9 bases that match TRBD1. The CDR3 is 15 residues long. V lost 3 bases, J lost 2 bases, and 5 bases stayed unmatched. The V gene's germline CDR1 is MNHNS and CDR2 SASEGT. DNA for the CDR3: TGTGCCAGCAGTGAGAGGACAGGGGCAACCTACGAGCAGTACTTC. Translated: CASSERTGATYEQYF.

The rearrangement joins TRBV19 to TRBJ2-3; D gene ambiguous. V was pared by 4 bases and J by 4 bases, with 15 bases between. The CDR3 has 15 residues. The V gene's germline CDR1 is LNHDA and CDR2 SQIVND (reference sequence). The CDR3 sequence: CASSTAGFAADTQYF. The DNA for the CDR3 is TGTGCCAGTAGTACCGCCGGCTTTGCGGCAGATACGCAGTATTTT.

The rearrangement joins TRBV28 to TRBJ2-3; 9 bases line up with TRBD2. V gave up 1 base and J gave up 2 bases; unmatched junction bases: 7. Germline loops: CDR1 MDHEN, CDR2 SYDVKM. The length of the CDR3 is 17 residues. This chain's CDR3 is CASSLYGLAGHTDTQYF. CDR3 nucleotides: TGTGCCAGCAGTTTATACGGCCTAGCGGGGCACACAGATACGCAGTATTTT.

This sequence joins TRBV28 and TRBJ2-5; D gene unclear. Germline lookup yields CDR1 MDHEN and CDR2 SYDVKM. V was pared by 2 bases and J by 1 base, with 5 bases between. This CDR3 spans 13 amino acids. This CDR3 is CASSLVGQETQYF. CDR3 sequence (DNA): TGTGCCAGCAGTTTAGTCGGCCAAGAGACCCAGTACTTC.

The chain is built from TRBV2 and TRBJ1-6, with D possibly matching TRBD1 (5 bases). The V gene lost 6 bases and the J gene lost 3 bases, with 9 bases spanning the gap. Germline V gene lookup returns CDR1 SNHLY and CDR2 FYNNEI. This CDR3 has 14 residues. The CDR3 is CASSPQDYNSPLHF. The CDR3 region has the DNA TGTGCCAGCAGCCCACAGGACTATAATTCACCCCTCCACTTT.

This chain connects TRBV19 to TRBJ1-1; 7 nucleotides line up with TRBD1. Trimming cost V 5 bases and J 4 bases; bases outside gene matches: 7. The CDR3 is 14 residues long. The germline gives CDR1 LNHDA, CDR2 SQIVND (reference sequence). The CDR3 DNA reads TGTGCCAGTAGTCCACAGGGGAGCGTCACTGAAGCTTTCTTT. This gives the protein CASSPQGSVTEAFF.

This clone showed up many times. The chain uses TRBV3-1 (or the pseudogene TRBV3-2) and TRBJ2-7, with D uncertain. The V and J ends lost 3 bases and 5 bases respectively, with 20 bases between them. Germline values: CDR1 LGHDT, CDR2 YNNKEL (reference sequence). The CDR3 length is 16 residues. The CDR3 DNA reads as TGTGCCAGCAGCCATTTCGGCGGCTCCCGTATTAACGAGCAGTACTTC. It is translated as CASSHFGGSRINEQYF.

For this clone: The sample contains more than one DNA sequence encoding this CDR3. CDR3 amino acids: CASSATGGNQPQHF. The CDR3 DNA reads as TGTGCCAGCAGCGCCACAGGGGGCAATCAGCCCCAGCATTTT. V usage is TRBV9 and J usage is TRBJ1-5; 7 bases are shared with TRBD1. The CDR3 extends over 14 amino acids. V shed 3 bases and J 2 bases; nucleotides not matched to a gene: 2. Germline V lookup: CDR1 SGDLS, CDR2 YYNGEE.